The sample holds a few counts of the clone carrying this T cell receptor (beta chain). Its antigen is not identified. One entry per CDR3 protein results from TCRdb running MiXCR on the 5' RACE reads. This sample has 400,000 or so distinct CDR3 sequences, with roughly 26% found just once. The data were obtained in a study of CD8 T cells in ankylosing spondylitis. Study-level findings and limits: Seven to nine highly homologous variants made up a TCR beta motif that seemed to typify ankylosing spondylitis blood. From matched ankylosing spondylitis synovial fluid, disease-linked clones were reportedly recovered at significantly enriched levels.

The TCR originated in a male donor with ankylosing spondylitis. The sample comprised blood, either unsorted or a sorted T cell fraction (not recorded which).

This CDR3 reads CASSFFRANTEAFF. The CDR3 region has the DNA TGTGCCAGCAGCTTTTTCCGGGCGAACACTGAAGCTTTCTTT. V is TRBV7-9 and J is TRBJ1-1; no clear D gene. Trimming shortened V by 3 bases and J by 1 base, and 9 bases separated the two germline ends. The CDR3 consists of 14 residues. Germline CDR1 and CDR2: SEHNR and FQNEAQ (reference sequence).